The present TCR beta chain was sequenced within a study of cytomegalovirus exposure and HLA in healthy donors (dated by TCRdb to 2016 to 2017). General notes on the study: An earlier analysis of approximately 600 of the donors reported 250 to 300 Gb of sequence data and 100 million to 130 million unique TCR beta sequences from roughly 200 million T cells. An early release covering just under 650 HLA-typed donors comprised about 300 gigabases of sequencing data and tens of millions of unique TCR sequences. Of the roughly 400 genotyped donors, about 84% fell in the genetic ancestry cluster associated with self-reported Caucasian donors. The aim of the study was to test whether cataloging public T cell receptors could identify signatures of past pathogen exposure. The study profiled the T cell repertoires of hundreds of subjects by immunosequencing and related them to cytomegalovirus serostatus. Besides the first cohort of some 670 subjects, a separate validation cohort made up of roughly 120 different subjects was used. To predict cytomegalovirus infection status, the study brought together high-throughput TCR immunosequencing, statistical association of individual TCRs with disease status, and machine learning. A later analysis re-examined previously published TCR beta repertoires from roughly 720 donors and added high-resolution HLA genotyping to investigate patterns of TCR occurrence. The later analysis used no new phenotypic data to find candidate immune exposures, relying instead on TCR beta sequences and their occurrence across donors. In an earlier analysis of 500 to 650 of the donors, high-throughput TCR beta sequencing was used to judge whether each TCR beta V gene segment behaved as functional or pseudogenic. Donor age, sex, ethnicity and CMV serostatus were collected together with the repertoire data. A later genetic analysis used genome-wide SNP genotypes for 398 of the 666 donors, treating that subset as a discovery cohort. All discovery cohort repertoires had been generated on a single sequencing platform. HLA typing covered class I and class II loci at four-digit resolution. The number of donors typed differed by locus, with roughly 629-640 for A, B, C, DRB1 and DQB1, around 500 for DQA1, nearly 610 for DPA1, and around 450 for DPB1. Because of strong linkage in the cohort, roughly 5 DR-DQ haplotypes were treated as single units for association and clustering. Among roughly 370 genotyped donors of the cohort, an average of roughly 240,000 unique TCR beta nucleotide sequences were sequenced per donor, roughly 20% of them non-productive. Study-level results and caveats: Because some donors lacked HLA typing at each locus, the association tests relied only on the typed subset. A further reported finding was that TCR beta sequences accurately predicted the HLA-A and HLA-B alleles for most subjects in the first cohort. A later genetic analysis reported fewer N-insertions in productive TCRs among donors in an Asian-associated ancestry cluster than the roughly 700-donor mean. At a false discovery rate of 0.05, a later analysis linked 16,951 TCR beta sequences to specific HLA alleles. In the study, 164 TCR beta chains were listed as associated with cytomegalovirus. In vitro tests confirmed that a few of the cytomegalovirus-associated TCR beta chains recognize cytomegalovirus antigens. Because the 87-base-pair reads could not distinguish some IMGT-functional V segments, including TRBV6-2 and TRBV6-3, those segments were excluded. In an earlier analysis of more than 450 of the donors, most TCR beta V segments were observed in productive rearrangements about 87% or about 30% of the time, broadly matching IMGT annotations. Linkage disequilibrium might explain the correlated functional status among segregating V segments, but an unknown experimental factor could not be excluded. Across donors, most TCR sequences were observed very rarely, whereas some public TCRs were present in many individuals. An association between a missense DCLRE1C variant and V-gene and J-gene trimming of TCR beta chains was found in a later genetic analysis and replicated in an independent cohort. In a later analysis, the rate of TCR association differed among HLA loci, with DRB1 alleles having the most associated TCRs and HLA-C alleles having the fewest. The earlier analysis of nearly 600 of the donors excluded 15 to 20 rarely observed V segments, including chromosome 9 orphons, because counts were too low. Several of the top co-occurrence clusters appeared to be linked to parvovirus B19, influenza, CMV and Epstein-Barr virus, according to a later analysis. Cytomegalovirus status was reported to be diagnosed by the classifier with high specificity and sensitivity in both the original and validation cohorts. In this cohort, only TCR beta chains were sequenced, and detectable features were limited by the absence of alpha or paired-chain data. Compared with equally common non-associated chains, HLA-associated TCR beta chains in a later analysis were more clonally expanded and had lower generation probabilities. CMV serostatus was the only immune exposure information available for the cohort. When HLA alleles, especially DR and DQ, strongly co-occurred, attributing TCR associations to individual alleles was difficult. Roughly uniform sequencing depth across donors was assumed in presence/absence analyses, although this assumption may not hold. The authors suggested that the approach could potentially be extended to other disease states and immunological phenotypes. Most CMV-associated TCR beta chains appeared to be HLA-restricted in a later analysis, and the HLA associations seemed to be driven largely by CMV exposure. A cluster of highly shared sequence variants was judged likely to be a technical artifact of the sequencing pipeline.

In total, 600 or so healthy bone marrow donors made up the cohort. Cohort members were all nominally healthy when sampled, although unrecorded immune exposures were likely present. The donor was CMV seropositive and belonged to the group of over 250 seropositive cohort members. A peripheral blood sample was provided by each donor, and peripheral blood mononuclear cells were used for TCR beta sequencing. The Qiagen DNeasy Blood Extraction Kit was used to extract genomic DNA from the blood cell samples. The library came from the immunoSEQ multiplex PCR assay. A mixture of 60 forward primers for TCR Vbeta segments and 13 reverse primers for TCR Jbeta segments was used in the multiplex PCR. The CDR3 region of rearranged TCR beta genes was amplified from genomic DNA by a multiplex PCR assay. Amplified TCR beta libraries were sequenced as 87-base-pair reads on the Illumina HiSeq System. As for the authors' bioinformatics: A later analysis tallied 70 million to 100 million unique TCR beta chains across the 610 or so repertoires, and approximately 12 million of those chains were shared by two or more donors. To remove PCR and sequencing errors, raw reads were error-corrected and collapsed into unique sequences using a nearest-neighbor algorithm that merged closely related sequences. Alignment of CDR3 sequences to IMGT reference sequences was used to assign V, D and J gene segments. For a sequence to be retained, a match of at least six nucleotides was required to both a V gene segment and a J gene segment. Rearrangements were classified as productive when the CDR3 lacked stop codons and remained in frame with V and J, and all other rearrangements were classified as non-productive. CDR3 was defined according to IMGT convention as the region running from the second conserved V-encoded cysteine to the conserved J-encoded phenylalanine. The earlier analysis of 587 of the donors excluded any sequence lacking an unambiguous match to a single V gene segment. In an earlier analysis of several hundred of the donors, V segments were called functional above 56.7% productive rearrangements and were called segregating when the between-donor standard deviation exceeded 5%. A statistical classification framework was built to diagnose cytomegalovirus status from the catalog of TCR beta chain sequences. A later analysis assigned V and J genes by comparing TCR nucleotide sequences with IMGT/GENE-DB human TR gene sequences. The TCRdist pipeline was used in a later analysis to assign CDR3 sequences and most-parsimonious VDJ recombination scenarios. In a later analysis, every TCR beta chain was defined by the combination of its CDR3 amino acid sequence and its V-gene family, and reads without a unique V-gene family were dropped. In a later analysis, approximately 640 highly shared, low-generation-probability nucleotide sequences were removed to address suspected cross-contamination and a sequencing artifact. In a later analysis, a clonal expansion index for each public chain was calculated from normalized within-repertoire ranks of inferred template counts. Generation probabilities in a later analysis came from a VDJ recombination model fitted to out-of-frame rearrangements, and those results were checked against IGoR. Hypergeometric tests were used in a later analysis to score TCR-TCR, TCR-HLA and TCR-CMV co-occurrence, with a repertoire-size bias correction applied to the TCR pairs. To estimate false discovery rates, a later analysis permuted the HLA or CMV assignments 20 times. A later analysis grouped co-occurring TCRs with DBSCAN, adding TCRdist sequence similarity when clustering within HLA-allele-positive subsets. Repertoires with fewer than 30,000 or more than 120,000 public chains were left out of co-occurrence clustering, as were four to six repertoires with anomalous nucleotide sharing. What TCRdb holds here is the immuneACCESS table cut down to in-frame rearrangements. Part of the clones is not present; checked against another copy, under half of the missing clones reflect an unresolved V gene, and the others are unexplained. V, J and clone size reflect that table, while D and trimming were determined from the DNA. The sample records around 140,000 clones, approximately 84% of which are singletons. The ten largest clones represent 9.7% of the sample.

The germline V gene sets CDR1 to ENHRY and CDR2 to SYGVKD. Trimming accounts for 11 bases at V and 3 bases at J, while the number of junction bases matched to no gene is 8. The cysteine opens and the phenylalanine closes a CDR3 of 13 amino acids. The only DNA kept is the CDR3, 39 bases in frame from the first base. This clone was counted only a few times. Its antigen is unknown. No base qualities exist here, and no much larger clone lies one base off it. Sequenced input: PBMCs. This TCR derives from a woman aged 60 to 75 in good health and CMV-seropositive. The V and J segments used are TRBV10-3 and TRBJ2-7; a stretch of 9 junction bases matches TRBD2. CDR3 loop: CAATGTSYYEQYF. The DNA sequence is TGTGCCGCAACCGGGACTAGCTACTACGAGCAGTACTTC.